The rows below give T cell receptor beta chains drawn from one sample of a study of identifying expanded T cells in peripheral blood. The method was immunoSEQ multiplex PCR; TCRdb's version includes in-frame clones alone and lacks a portion of them. Seen here are tens of thousands of clones, around 89% observed once, and the top ten hold 2.5% to 3.5%. Sequenced sample: blood. The source of these receptors is a person aged 18 to 70 in good health. Both conserved end residues are part of each CDR3. D genes are given only for firm matches. Size values are once, few and many counts, or a class for expanded clones, and some rows have none.

.,.,TRBV23-1,TRBJ1-1,TGCGCCAGCAGTCAATTTGCATGGGGGGGTAGAATAATGGGTGAAGCTTTCTTT,CASSQFAWGGRIMGEAFF
.,TRBD1,TRBV6-5,TRBJ1-1,TGTGCCAGCAGTCCCGGGACAGGGGGCGCGAGTTTGGCTTTCTTT,CASSPGTGGASLAFF
once,.,TRBV7-7,TRBJ2-2,TGTGCTAGCAGCTTAGATGACACCGGGGAGCTGTTTTTT,CASSLDDTGELFF
.,TRBD2,TRBV7-2,TRBJ2-7,TGTGCCAGCAGCTTAGTACTAGCGGGGGGATACGAGCAGTACTTC,CASSLVLAGGYEQYF
.,TRBD2,TRBV11-3,TRBJ2-3,TGTGCCAGCAGCTTAGGCGGGGGGCGCACAGATACGCAGTATTTT,CASSLGGGRTDTQYF
.,.,TRBV5-4,TRBJ1-2,TGTGCCAGCAGCTTGGCCTTGAAGGCGGACTATGGCTACACCTTC,CASSLALKADYGYTF
.,.,TRBV5-1,TRBJ2-1,TGCGCCAGCAGCCGGCAAGCAGGGGGGTCCTACAATGAGCAGTTCTTC,CASSRQAGGSYNEQFF
.,.,TRBV4-1,TRBJ2-1,TGCGCCAGCAGCCCGGGACGTAGAGACAATGAGCAGTTCTTC,CASSPGRRDNEQFF
once,TRBD1,TRBV6-6,TRBJ1-1,TGTGCCAGCAGCCCCTCAGACAGGGACCCCACTGAAGCTTTCTTT,CASSPSDRDPTEAFF
.,TRBD1,TRBV5-1,TRBJ2-7,TGCGCCAGCAGCTTTGCCGGGACAGACTACGAGCAGTACTTC,CASSFAGTDYEQYF
few,.,TRBV7-8,TRBJ2-1,TGTGCCAGCAGCAGAACAAGGAGCTCCTACAATGAGCAGTTCTTC,CASSRTRSSYNEQFF
.,.,TRBV5-1,TRBJ1-4,TGCGCCAGCAGCTTGGCCACAGGCTCCCAAGAAAAACTGTTTTTT,CASSLATGSQEKLFF